The 27 T cell receptor beta chains below were found in one sample sequenced in a study of Tregs in tolerant kidney transplant recipients. Here immunoSEQ multiplex PCR was the method, and the copy in TCRdb shows in-frame clones only, minus some. The profile shows approximately 15,000 clones, around four fifths of them singletons. Sequenced material: Tregs from blood, taken before the transplant. The receptors shown here come from a human donor who received a combined kidney and bone marrow transplant.

For the CDR3, the DNA is TGTGCCAGCAGCCCCTTAGGACTAGCGGGAGGAACAGATACGCAGTATTTT. It specifies CASSPLGLAGGTDTQYF. The chain is built from TRBV5-6 and TRBJ2-3, with 14 bases that match TRBD2. Germline values: CDR1 SGHDT, CDR2 YYEEEE. The CDR3 is 17 residues long. Unmatched junction bases numbered 7, after V lost 4 bases and J lost 3 bases.

The CDR3: CASSFYGLSPGDTQYF. As DNA, the CDR3 is TGTGCCAGCAGCTTTTATGGCTTATCACCGGGGGATACGCAGTATTTT. This sequence joins TRBV5-6 and TRBJ2-3; D possibly corresponds to TRBD2 (5 bases). Germline V CDR1 and CDR2: SGHDT, YYEEEE. V was clipped by 2 bases and J by 6 bases, with 19 bases between them. The length of the CDR3 is 16 residues.

This clone showed up just once. The rearrangement links TRBV9 to TRBJ2-3; 9 positions match TRBD1. This CDR3 is built from 17 residues. V lost 0 bases to trimming and J lost 1 base; unmatched junction nucleotides: 6. Germline assignment: CDR1 SGDLS and CDR2 YYNGEE. The CDR3 region is CASSVDPQGAGTDTQYF. CDR3 coding DNA: TGTGCCAGCAGCGTAGATCCACAGGGGGCTGGCACAGATACGCAGTATTTT.

The chain has TRBV5-1 and TRBJ1-2; D uncertain. V was cut by 0 bases and J by 2 bases, with 5 bases left in between. The CDR3 length is 13 residues. Germline assignment: CDR1 SGHRS and CDR2 YFSETQ. CDR3 DNA sequence: TGCGCCAGCAGCTTGGGCGGGAACTATGGCTACACCTTC. Encoded protein: CASSLGGNYGYTF.

This clone appeared a few times. This sequence joins TRBV19 and TRBJ1-2; TRBD1 aligns across 8 bases. Germline V gives CDR1 LNHDA, CDR2 SQIVND (reference sequence). V lost 5 bases and J lost 4; bases outside the gene matches: 12. This CDR3 spans 16 amino acids. CDR3 DNA sequence: TGTGCCAGTAGTCCCCCCCCGGACAGGGCGACCTATGGCTACACCTTC. Amino acids: CASSPPPDRATYGYTF. Full variable domain (rest looked up from reference TRBV19 and TRBJ1-2): DGGITQSPKYLFRKEGQNVTLSCEQNLNHDAMYWYRQDPGQGLRLIYYSQIVNDFQKGDIAEGYSVSREKKESFPLTVTSAQKNPTAFYLCASSPPPDRATYGYTFGSGTRLTVV.

This chain joins TRBV11-2 and TRBJ2-5; 10 bases align to TRBD2. CDR3 length equals 16 residues. Germline V lookup: CDR1 SGHAT, CDR2 FQNNGV. Germline trimming cut 5 bases from V and 9 bases from J; bases unmatched to any gene: 15. In DNA, the CDR3 is TGTGCCAGCAGCCCTCCTCCTTGGCTAGCGGGAGAAGCCCAGTACTTC. It translates to CASSPPPWLAGEAQYF.

The chain links TRBV6-5 to TRBJ2-3; 11 bases line up with TRBD1. Germline assignment: CDR1 MNHEY and CDR2 SVGAGI. This CDR3 spans 14 amino acids. With 5 bases clipped from V and 5 bases from J, the junction kept 3 bases outside the gene matches. The CDR3 bases are TGTGCCAGCAGTCGGACAGGGGGCAAAGATACGCAGTATTTT. Its protein product is CASSRTGGKDTQYF.

The CDR3 bases are TGCGCCAGCAGCCAGTTTAGCGGGAATAGGGAGACCCAGTACTTC. Its translation is CASSQFSGNRETQYF. The rearrangement links TRBV4-1 to TRBJ2-5; 8 bases align to TRBD2. The CDR3 has 15 amino acids. Germline lookup yields CDR1 MGHRA and CDR2 YSYEKL. After removal of 3 bases from V and 5 bases from J, the junction contained 8 bases not matched to a gene.

The chain joins TRBV5-5 to TRBJ2-7; D perhaps matches TRBD2 (5 bases). The CDR3 runs 16 residues. In germline, CDR1 is SGHKS, CDR2 YYEKEE (reference sequence). Trimming left V 2 bases short and J 0 bases short, with 15 bases between. CDR3 amino acids: CASSLVFSGFSYEQYF. The CDR3 DNA reads TGTGCCAGCAGCTTAGTGTTCTCGGGGTTCTCCTACGAGCAGTACTTC.

This clone was counted a single time. The CDR3 loop is CASSPGHAGNTIYF. The CDR3, as DNA: TGCGCCAGCAGCCCGGGACACGCTGGAAACACCATATATTTT. The V and J genes are TRBV5-1 and TRBJ1-3; D is perhaps TRBD1 (6 bases). The CDR3 totals 14 residues. V shed 4 bases and J shed 2 bases, with 10 bases lying between them. CDR1 is SGHRS and CDR2 is YFSETQ in the germline V gene.

The chain links TRBV28 to TRBJ2-7; 14 bases align to TRBD2. This CDR3 comprises 15 residues. Germline trimming cut 4 bases from V and 5 bases from J; bases unmatched to any gene: 4. Germline-derived CDR1 and CDR2 are MDHEN and SYDVKM. This CDR3 is CASSSGLAGGHEQYF. The CDR3 region has the DNA TGTGCCAGCAGTTCCGGACTAGCGGGAGGACACGAGCAGTACTTC.

The chain is built from TRBV27 and TRBJ1-1, with D uncertain. This CDR3 region has 12 residues. The germline V gene has CDR1 MNHEY and CDR2 SMNVEV (reference sequence). Trimming left V 5 bases short and J 4 bases short, with 8 bases between. CDR3 DNA: TGTGCCAGCAGTAGCGCTTTCACTGAAGCTTTCTTT. This codes for CASSSAFTEAFF.

The gene calls are TRBV7-2 and TRBJ2-5; possibly TRBD2 for D (6 bases). The germline V gene has CDR1 SGHTA and CDR2 FQGNSA. This CDR3 contains 15 residues. V lost 5 bases, J lost 2 bases, and 15 bases lay in between. The CDR3 loop reads CASSPPGSGQETQYF. Here the CDR3 DNA reads TGTGCCAGCAGCCCTCCGGGTAGCGGACAAGAGACCCAGTACTTC.

The rearrangement uses TRBV5-4 and TRBJ1-2, with D possibly TRBD1 on 6 matching bases. The CDR3 sequence is 14 residues long. Trimming removed 3 bases at V and 5 bases at J, with 14 bases between. Germline CDR1 SGHNT, CDR2 YYREEE (reference sequence). The CDR3 region has the DNA TGTGCCAGCAGCTCCGGGGGGGGCGCATATGGCTACACCTTC. Its translation: CASSSGGGAYGYTF.

The chain uses TRBV18 and TRBJ2-2, with 13 bases aligning to TRBD2. Germline assignment: CDR1 KGHSH and CDR2 LQKENI. The CDR3 consists of 18 residues. The ends lost 1 base at V and 5 bases at J; junction bases unmatched: 7. CDR3 coding DNA: TGTGCCAGCTCACCACGAGGACTAGCGGGGGCGCGAACCGGGGAGCTGTTTTTT. Encoded protein: CASSPRGLAGARTGELFF.

This chain uses TRBV7-9 with TRBJ2-1, with 15 bases lining up with TRBD2. This CDR3 is built from 19 residues. V gave up 5 bases and J gave up 4 bases; unmatched junction bases: 12. Germline V CDR1 and CDR2: SEHNR, FQNEAQ (reference sequence). CDR3 bases: TGTGCCAGCAGCCCCGGACTAGCGGGAGGGTTACTTGTGTACAATGAGCAGTTCTTC. It translates to CASSPGLAGGLLVYNEQFF.

This chain connects TRBV2 to TRBJ1-1, with D tentatively TRBD1 (5 bases). CDR3 length: 13 residues. Trimming removed 6 bases at V and 2 bases at J, with 10 bases between. CDR1 and CDR2 from the germline V gene are SNHLY and FYNNEI. The CDR3 bases are TGTGCCAGCAGCCAGGACAAAAACACTGAAGCTTTCTTT. Residues: CASSQDKNTEAFF. Complete variable domain (other parts from reference TRBV2 and TRBJ1-1): EPEVTQTPSHQVTQMGQEVILRCVPISNHLYFYWYRQILGQKVEFLVSFYNNEISEKSEIFDDQFSVERPDGSNFTLKIRSTKLEDSAMYFCASSQDKNTEAFFGQGTRLTVV.

This clone appeared a single time. The chain joins TRBV9 to TRBJ2-3, with TRBD2 matching 11 bases. V gave up 4 bases and J gave up 4 bases; unmatched junction bases: 2. The CDR3 consists of 14 residues. Germline-derived CDR1 and CDR2 are SGDLS and YYNGEE. The CDR3 spells CASSKLAGADTQYF. The CDR3 nucleotides are TGTGCCAGCAGCAAACTAGCGGGGGCAGATACGCAGTATTTT.

CDR3 loop: CASSISVNYGYTF. The CDR3 nucleotides are TGTGCCAGTAGTATTTCGGTTAACTATGGCTACACCTTC. The V and J genes are TRBV19 and TRBJ1-2, with no clear D. Germline V gene sequence: CDR1 LNHDA, CDR2 SQIVND (reference sequence). With 3 bases removed from V and 1 base from J, the gap between germline ends came to 6 bases. CDR3 length: 13 residues. The full variable domain, its missing parts supplied by reference TRBV19 and TRBJ1-2, is DGGITQSPKYLFRKEGQNVTLSCEQNLNHDAMYWYRQDPGQGLRLIYYSQIVNDFQKGDIAEGYSVSREKKESFPLTVTSAQKNPTAFYLCASSISVNYGYTFGSGTRLTVV.

The gene calls are TRBV5-6 and TRBJ2-7; 10 positions agree with TRBD1. The germline V gene encodes CDR1 SGHDT and CDR2 YYEEEE. The V and J ends lost 1 base and 4 bases, in that order; junction bases with no gene match: 8. The CDR3 is 16 residues long. The DNA for the CDR3 is TGTGCCAGCAGCTTGACGGGGACAGGGGTTTTGTACGAGCAGTACTTC. Translated: CASSLTGTGVLYEQYF.

V gene TRBV18 combines with J gene TRBJ1-1, with 7 nucleotides matching TRBD1. The CDR3 is 17 residues long. J gave up 1 base and V 4 bases, and 12 bases lay outside the gene matches. Germline CDR1 KGHSH, CDR2 LQKENI. This CDR3 reads CASSLWAPGTANTEAFF. The CDR3 DNA sequence: TGTGCCAGCTCACTATGGGCCCCCGGGACAGCGAACACTGAAGCTTTCTTT.

To note about this clone: At one end the junction does not follow the germline gene, possibly because of a read error. The chain joins TRBV5-6 to TRBJ2-4, with 8 nucleotides matching TRBD1. The V gene's germline CDR1 is SGHDT and CDR2 YYEEEE. The CDR3 totals 12 residues. CDR3 bases: TGTGCCAGCAGCTTGGGGGACAGGATCCTACACTTC. Translating it yields CASSLGDRILHF.

The chain employs TRBV18 and TRBJ2-5; D not resolved. CDR3 length equals 12 residues. Trimming pared 6 bases from V and 0 bases from J, leaving 5 bases between. Germline values: CDR1 KGHSH, CDR2 LQKENI. In DNA form, the CDR3 reads TGTGCCAGCTCCCGGGACCAAGAGACCCAGTACTTC. It translates to CASSRDQETQYF.

In this sample, this clone turned up once. The rearrangement uses TRBV4-1 and TRBJ2-3, with TRBD2 as a possible D gene (5 bases). The V gene lost 0 bases and the J gene lost 5 bases, with 15 bases spanning the gap. Germline V gene sequence: CDR1 MGHRA, CDR2 YSYEKL. CDR3 length equals 16 residues. The CDR3, as DNA: TGCGCCAGCAGCCAAGATACCGGTCCTGCGGGAGATACGCAGTATTTT. Translation: CASSQDTGPAGDTQYF.

This chain joins TRBV5-4 and TRBJ2-5, with D perhaps TRBD2 (5 bases). CDR1 and CDR2 from the germline V gene are SGHNT and YYREEE (reference sequence). V was cut by 3 bases and J by 2 bases, with 14 bases left in between. This CDR3 has 15 amino acids. The DNA for the CDR3 is TGTGCCAGCAGCTCCCAAGCGGCCGCACAAGAGACCCAGTACTTC. This sequence encodes CASSSQAAAQETQYF.

The rearrangement joins TRBV7-2 to TRBJ1-2; D gene unclear. The length of the CDR3 is 13 residues. Looked up from germline, CDR1 is SGHTA and CDR2 is FQGNSA. V lost 2 bases to trimming and J lost 4 bases, with 8 bases between them. The DNA of the CDR3 is TGTGCCAGCAGCTTAACCCGAGGCTATGGCTACACCTTC. Translated: CASSLTRGYGYTF.

This chain joins TRBV10-3 and TRBJ2-1; 14 bases map to TRBD2. Germline V lookup: CDR1 ENHRY, CDR2 SYGVKD. V shed 6 bases and J 10 bases; nucleotides not matched to a gene: 11. The length of the CDR3 is 16 residues. CDR3 residues: CAIRTTPGLAGGEQFF. CDR3 bases: TGTGCCATCAGAACCACCCCCGGACTAGCGGGGGGAGAGCAGTTCTTC.